This TCR beta chain is drawn from a study of shared clonotypes between healthy human individuals. Whole-study results and caveats: Few donors limited the genetic and exposure-history diversity represented.

This clone was seen only once. Its specificity is not known. CDR3 length: 11 amino acids. The V gene lost 1 base and the J gene lost 6 bases, with 7 bases spanning the gap. From germline, CDR1 is GTSNPN and CDR2 SVGIG (reference sequence). Produced via immunoSEQ multiplex PCR; TCRdb's table is partial and in-frame only. This sample has about 450,000 clones, with about 76% found just once. This TCR derives from a middle-aged woman in good health. Some clones in this sample may be carry-over from other donors' samples. Sequencing was performed on PBMCs. The gene calls are TRBV30 and TRBJ2-7, with D unclear. CDR3 DNA: TGTGCCTGGAGTGGGGTAATCGAGCAGTACTTC. Protein product: CAWSGVIEQYF.